This T cell receptor (beta chain) was profiled in a study of lymphopenia after photon versus proton radiotherapy. General study points: Better survival with proton therapy was suggested as possible, not demonstrated. Post-nadir diversity loss with photons came from oligoclonal expansion, particularly CD8+ Temra cells. Post-nadir TCR diversity decline inversely tracked overall survival among those who died. Under photons, naive T cells and diversity fell while effector/memory populations rose.

Sequenced by immunoSEQ multiplex PCR; TCRdb stores in-frame clones only, minus some. The sample gives approximately 21,000 clones, 85% of which show up once; roughly 20% is in the top ten. This CDR3 has 15 residues. J was trimmed by 10 bases and V by 6 bases; bases with no gene match: 9. Germline V lookup: CDR1 MGHDK, CDR2 SYGVNS. Comment on this clone: Its antigen is unidentified.

This chain links TRBV25-1 with TRBJ1-6; TRBD1 aligns across 10 bases. The receptor's source is a man aged 55 to 70 with pancreatic cancer. This specimen consisted of peripheral blood, obtained from a patient treated with photon-based radiotherapy. The CDR3 sequence: CASSPGTGDFSPLHF. CDR3 nucleotide sequence: TGTGCCAGCAGCCCCGGGACAGGGGACTTCTCACCCCTCCACTTT.